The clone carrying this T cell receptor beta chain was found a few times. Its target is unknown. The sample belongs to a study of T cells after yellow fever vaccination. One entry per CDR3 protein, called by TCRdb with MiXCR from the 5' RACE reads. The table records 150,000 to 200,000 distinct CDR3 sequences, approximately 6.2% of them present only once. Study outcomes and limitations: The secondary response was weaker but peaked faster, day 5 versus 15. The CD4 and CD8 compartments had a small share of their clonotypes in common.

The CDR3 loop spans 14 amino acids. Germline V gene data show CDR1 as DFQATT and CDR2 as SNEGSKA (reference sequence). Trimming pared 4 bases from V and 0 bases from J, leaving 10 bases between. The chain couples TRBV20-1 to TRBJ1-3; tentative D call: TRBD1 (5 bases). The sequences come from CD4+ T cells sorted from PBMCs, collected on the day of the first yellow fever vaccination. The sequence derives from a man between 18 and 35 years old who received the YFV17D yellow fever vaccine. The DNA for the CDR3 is TGCAGTGCTACAGACAGAAACTCTGGAAACACCATATATTTT. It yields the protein CSATDRNSGNTIYF.